What follows describes a single TCR beta chain. One end of the junction fails to match germline, which may point to a read error. CDR3 length: 11 amino acids. The V gene's germline CDR1 is SGHAT and CDR2 FQNNGV. This specimen belongs to a study of tumor-infiltrating lymphocytes in primary liver carcinoma. Looking at the study overall: Men as well as women, aged 30 to 69 years, made up the patients. Stage T1-T3 N0M0 and a size of 4.2 to 10 cm characterized the tumors.

Using a constant-region primer together with ProtoScript II reverse transcriptase, TCR beta cDNA was made from roughly 500 ng of total RNA. For TCR beta, libraries were produced by three nested multiplex PCR rounds using slightly modified ARM-PCR. TRBV1-TRBV30 forward and Cbeta reverse primers drove the first two approximately 11-cycle rounds. MiXCR, run by TCRdb on the multiplex PCR reads, gives a single entry per CDR3 protein. The sample consists of about 330,000 distinct CDR3 sequences, roughly two thirds of them appearing once. Alongside blood RNA obtained from unsorted whole blood, germline DNA was also extracted.

Material: peripheral blood. V is TRBV11-2 and J is TRBJ2-1; D remains ambiguous. The origin of this receptor is a man aged 35 to 55 with primary liver carcinoma and hepatitis B virus infection. The CDR3 DNA is TGTGCCAGCAGCCCTGACGTAAAGCAGCTCTTC. It yields the protein CASSPDVKQLF.